Each of the 11 T cell receptor beta chains below was sequenced from the same sample in a study of OX40 agonist ivuxolimab in advanced cancers. Sequenced by immunoSEQ multiplex PCR; TCRdb stores in-frame clones only, minus some. The table shows more than 40,000 clones, with 89% occurring only once. The specimen comprised CD4+ or CD8+ T cells sorted from blood, sampled in a trial of the OX40 agonist ivuxolimab. The source is an adult with an advanced solid tumor such as melanoma, head and neck, liver or kidney cancer.

The sample holds one count of this clone. This sequence joins TRBV27 and TRBJ2-5, with D possibly being TRBD1 (6 bases). The CDR3 spans 13 residues. CDR1 is MNHEY, CDR2 SMNVEV, per germline (reference sequence). Trimming shortened V by 3 bases and J by 4 bases, and 9 bases separated the two germline ends. This CDR3 is CASSFGRGETQYF. CDR3 nucleotides: TGTGCCAGCAGTTTTGGCAGGGGAGAGACCCAGTACTTC.

The V call is TRBV19, the J call TRBJ2-1; TRBD1 matches at 10 bases. The CDR3 runs to 14 residues. Per the germline V gene, CDR1 is LNHDA and CDR2 is SQIVND (reference sequence). The trim removed 9 bases at V and 4 bases at J, leaving 6 bases unmatched. CDR3 sequence: CARSGTGEYNEQFF. CDR3 nucleotides: TGTGCCAGGTCCGGGACAGGGGAATACAATGAGCAGTTCTTC.

V and J are TRBV19 and TRBJ2-1; D is undetermined. Germline CDR1 LNHDA, CDR2 SQIVND (reference sequence). The CDR3 runs 14 residues. Between the trimmed V and J ends, which lost 6 bases and 5 bases, there was a span of 14 bases. The CDR3 region is CASSLISRNNEQFF. In DNA, the CDR3 is TGTGCCAGTAGCCTTATCAGCCGTAACAATGAGCAGTTCTTC.

V usage is TRBV9 and J usage is TRBJ1-2; D gene uncertain. The germline CDR1 and CDR2 sequences are SGDLS and YYNGEE. V dropped 0 bases and J dropped 4 bases, with 16 bases sitting between them. The CDR3 length is 16 residues. The DNA for the CDR3 is TGTGCCAGCAGCGTAGCCCCCCAGGCTCTGAGCTATGGCTACACCTTC. Amino acid sequence: CASSVAPQALSYGYTF.

This clone appeared once. This rearrangement joins TRBV4-3 to TRBJ2-5, with D possibly matching TRBD1 (5 bases). The CDR3 extends over 15 amino acids. Germline V gene data show CDR1 as LGHNA and CDR2 as YSLEER. V dropped 0 bases and J dropped 1 base, with 9 bases sitting between them. The CDR3 is CASSQDWGSQETQYF. CDR3 nucleotides: TGCGCCAGCAGCCAAGATTGGGGCAGCCAAGAGACCCAGTACTTC.

This clone was recorded once. V usage is TRBV11-2 and J usage is TRBJ2-7; the match to TRBD1 covers 9 bases. The CDR3 length is 16 residues. Germline V gene data show CDR1 as SGHAT and CDR2 as FQNNGV. J lost 0 bases, V lost 0 bases, and 3 bases had no gene match. The chain's CDR3 is CASSLDWTGDSYEQYF. CDR3 bases: TGTGCCAGCAGCTTAGATTGGACAGGGGACTCCTACGAGCAGTACTTC. Full variable domain (outside the CDR3, taken from reference TRBV11-2 and TRBJ2-7): EAGVAQSPRYKIIEKRQSVAFWCNPISGHATLYWYQQILGQGPKLLIQFQNNGVVDDSQLPKDRFSAERLKGVDSTLKIQPAKLEDSAVYLCASSLDWTGDSYEQYFGPGTRLTVT.

The rearrangement joins TRBV11-2 to TRBJ2-7; 8 bases line up with TRBD2. The CDR3 spans 15 residues. With V trimmed by 2 bases and J by 4 bases, 7 bases remained unmatched. Germline assignment: CDR1 SGHAT and CDR2 FQNNGV. The CDR3 coding sequence is TGTGCCAGCAGCTTAACGGGGGGGAACTTATACGAGCAGTACTTC. Its translation is CASSLTGGNLYEQYF.

The chain links TRBV4-1 to TRBJ2-1, with TRBD2 as a possible D gene (6 bases). CDR1 is MGHRA and CDR2 is YSYEKL in the germline V gene. Trimming pared 0 bases from V and 3 bases from J, leaving 15 bases between. The CDR3 loop spans 17 amino acids. The CDR3 loop reads CASSQEGLRRGYNEQFF. The CDR3 DNA reads as TGCGCCAGCAGCCAAGAAGGGCTTCGGCGGGGCTACAATGAGCAGTTCTTC.

The rearrangement joins TRBV27 to TRBJ2-5; the D is unclear. The V end was cut by 6 bases, the J end by 3 bases, with 14 bases between. The germline V gene has CDR1 MNHEY and CDR2 SMNVEV (reference sequence). The CDR3 spans 14 residues. This CDR3 reads CASSPLGFEETQYF. CDR3 DNA: TGTGCCAGCAGCCCATTAGGGTTCGAAGAGACCCAGTACTTC.

A single count supports this clone. V is TRBV7-3 and J is TRBJ2-7; D unclear. The V end lost 4 bases, the J end lost 0 bases, and 7 bases lay between the germline ends. Germline V CDR1 and CDR2: SGHTA, FQGTGA. The CDR3 loop spans 13 amino acids. DNA for the CDR3: TGTGCCAGCAGCTCGCAAACCTCCTACGAGCAGTACTTC. It codes for CASSSQTSYEQYF.

The chain couples TRBV5-4 to TRBJ2-1; D unclear. V shed 4 bases and J shed 5 bases, with 13 bases lying between them. Germline assignment: CDR1 SGHNT and CDR2 YYREEE (reference sequence). The CDR3 extends over 14 amino acids. In DNA form, the CDR3 reads TGTGCCAGCAGCCAAGATCCTTCCAACAATGAGCAGTTCTTC. Its protein is CASSQDPSNNEQFF.